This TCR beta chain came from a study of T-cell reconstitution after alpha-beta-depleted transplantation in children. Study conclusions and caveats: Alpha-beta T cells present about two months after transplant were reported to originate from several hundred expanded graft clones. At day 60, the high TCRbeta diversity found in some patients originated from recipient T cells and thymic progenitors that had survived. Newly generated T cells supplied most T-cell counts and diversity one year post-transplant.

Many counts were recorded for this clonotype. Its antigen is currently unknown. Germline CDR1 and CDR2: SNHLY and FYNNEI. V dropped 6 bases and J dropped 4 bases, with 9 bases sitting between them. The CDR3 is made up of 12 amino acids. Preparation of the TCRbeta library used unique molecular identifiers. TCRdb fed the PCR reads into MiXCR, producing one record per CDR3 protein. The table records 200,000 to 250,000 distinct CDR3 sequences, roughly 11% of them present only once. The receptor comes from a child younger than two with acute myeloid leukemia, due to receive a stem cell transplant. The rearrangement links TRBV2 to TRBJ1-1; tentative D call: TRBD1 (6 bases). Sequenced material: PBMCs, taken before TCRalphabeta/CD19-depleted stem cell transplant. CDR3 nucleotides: TGTGCCAGCAGGGGAGGGGGCACTGAAGCTTTCTTT. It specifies CASRGGGTEAFF.